A single sample is the source of the 26 T cell receptor beta chains below, sequenced in a study of T cells in Graves' hyperthyroidism and ophthalmopathy. The CDR3 regions of TCR beta were amplified from RNA transcripts. RT-PCR in the first round (using the HTBI primer set) targeted the TCR CDR3. TCRdb fed the multiplex PCR reads into MiXCR, producing one record per CDR3 protein. The sample lists more than 500,000 distinct CDR3 sequences, 12% to 15% seen once, with more than 11% in the top ten. Sequencing was performed on blood. Receptor source: a woman between 35 and 50 years old with Graves' hyperthyroidism.

Concerning this clonotype itself: A read error may be the cause here, since a much bigger clone is one base away. This rearrangement joins TRBV9 to TRBJ1-2, with a possible D match to TRBD1 (6 bases). The germline gives CDR1 SGDLS, CDR2 YYNGEE. The CDR3 consists of 12 residues. CDR3 protein: CASSRDNYSYTF. Here the CDR3 DNA reads TGTGCCAGCAGCCGGGACAACTATAGCTACACCTTC.

The J gene is TRBJ2-3, the V gene TRBV24-1; D is unclear. CDR3 length equals 14 residues. V was cut by 3 bases and J by 0 bases, with 6 bases left in between. The V gene's germline CDR1 is KGHDR and CDR2 SFDVKD. CDR3 amino acids: CATSDPRSTDTQYF. As DNA, the CDR3 is TGTGCCACCAGTGATCCCCGGAGCACAGATACGCAGTATTTT.

The sample holds a few counts of this clonotype. The J gene is TRBJ2-3, the V gene TRBV27; TRBD2 matches at 13 bases. CDR1 is MNHEY, CDR2 SMNVEV, per germline (reference sequence). Germline trimming cut 5 bases from V and 12 bases from J; bases unmatched to any gene: 11. The CDR3 runs 15 residues. The CDR3 DNA sequence: TGTGCCAGCAGTGAACTAGCGGGAGGGCCCCAGACCCAGTATTTT. It yields the protein CASSELAGGPQTQYF.

This clonotype has a handful of counts. This chain joins TRBV29-1 and TRBJ2-1; 7 positions agree with TRBD2. V trimming: 7 bases; J trimming: 3 bases; junction bases outside the gene matches: 9. The CDR3 is 14 residues long. Germline loops: CDR1 SQVTM, CDR2 ANQGSEA. CDR3 sequence reads: CSAFTERGYNEQFF. For the CDR3, the DNA is TGCAGCGCCTTTACCGAGCGGGGCTACAATGAGCAGTTCTTC.

The chain employs TRBV4-2 and TRBJ2-7; a weak D match, TRBD2 (6 bases). This CDR3 spans 15 amino acids. V was shortened by 0 bases and J by 2 bases, with 11 bases between the two germline ends. The germline V gene has CDR1 LGHNA and CDR2 YNFKEQ. DNA for the CDR3: TGTGCCAGCAGCCAAGACGGCGGGACGACCTACGAGCAGTACTTC. This sequence encodes CASSQDGGTTYEQYF.

This clonotype showed up just a few times. The rearrangement links TRBV27 to TRBJ1-6; D might be TRBD1 (6 bases). This CDR3 is 15 amino acids long. The V end was cut by 3 bases, the J end by 7 bases, with 13 bases between. Germline CDR1 and CDR2: MNHEY and SMNVEV (reference sequence). This CDR3 is CASSFGWTENSPLHF. The CDR3 coding sequence is TGTGCCAGCAGTTTTGGGTGGACAGAAAATTCACCCCTCCACTTT.

This clonotype showed up just a few times. The chain employs TRBV5-1 and TRBJ2-2, with TRBD1 as a possible D gene (6 bases). This CDR3 is 16 amino acids long. Trimming removed 4 bases at V and 4 bases at J, with 17 bases between. Germline CDR1 SGHRS, CDR2 YFSETQ. The CDR3 DNA reads TGCGCCAGCAGCCGGACCCTACAGGGTTTCACCGGGGAGCTGTTTTTT. Translating gives CASSRTLQGFTGELFF. Combining the CDR3 with reference TRBV5-1 and TRBJ2-2 gives the whole variable domain KAGVTQTPRYLIKTRGQQVTLSCSPISGHRSVSWYQQTPGQGLQFLFEYFSETQRNKGNFPGRFSGRQFSNSRSEMNVSTLELGDSALYLCASSRTLQGFTGELFFGEGSRLTVL.

This clonotype turned up a few times. The rearrangement uses TRBV19 and TRBJ2-1, with a possible D match to TRBD1 (6 bases). The CDR3 spans 14 residues. Germline-derived CDR1 and CDR2 are LNHDA and SQIVND (reference sequence). V was cut by 4 bases and J by 2 bases, with 9 bases left in between. The CDR3 DNA sequence: TGTGCCAGTAGTAGAACAGGGACCTACAATGAGCAGTTCTTC. Amino acid sequence: CASSRTGTYNEQFF.

The chain is built from TRBV9 and TRBJ2-3; 14 nucleotides match TRBD2. This CDR3 is built from 17 residues. CDR1 is SGDLS, CDR2 YYNGEE, per germline. Losses at the gene ends were 2 bases for V and 4 bases for J; bases not matched to a gene: 6. CDR3 residues: CASSVGTSGRIADTQYF. The CDR3 nucleotides read TGTGCCAGCAGCGTCGGGACTAGCGGGAGAATAGCAGATACGCAGTATTTT.

This clonotype was seen many times. This chain joins TRBV6-1 and TRBJ2-7; TRBD2 might be the D (5 bases). The CDR3 consists of 13 residues. Looked up from germline, CDR1 is MNHNS and CDR2 is SASEGT. Trimming removed 7 bases at V and 3 bases at J, with 13 bases between. The DNA for the CDR3 is TGTGCCAGCACTTCTAGCACCGGCTACGAGCAGTACTTC. Its translation is CASTSSTGYEQYF.

Concerning this clonotype: This clone may be a read error of a much larger clone one base away. The J gene is TRBJ2-7, the V gene TRBV2, with D possibly matching TRBD2 (6 bases). V shed 11 bases and J shed 0 bases, with 11 bases lying between them. The CDR3 contains 12 residues. From germline, CDR1 is SNHLY and CDR2 FYNNEI. The CDR3 DNA is TGTGCCTGCTACGGGAGCTCCTACGAGCAGTACTTC. It is translated as CACYGSSYEQYF.

A note on this clonotype: A much larger clone differs from this one at a single base, so this may be a read error. Without the conserved terminal phenylalanine or tryptophan, this CDR3 likely stems from a read error. V usage is TRBV20-1 and J usage is TRBJ1-1; D remains ambiguous. The CDR3 length is 12 residues. Germline CDR1 DFQATT, CDR2 SNEGSKA (reference sequence). V gave up 6 bases and J gave up 2 bases, with 10 bases separating them. CDR3 loop: CSAEQRNTEAFL. Here the CDR3 DNA reads TGCAGTGCCGAACAGAGAAACACTGAAGCTTTCCTT.

This clonotype was counted many times. The chain carries TRBV6-1 and TRBJ1-2; D possibly corresponds to TRBD1 (6 bases). Germline V lookup: CDR1 MNHNS, CDR2 SASEGT. The CDR3 sequence is 13 residues long. V lost 6 bases and J lost 5, with 13 bases in between. This CDR3 is CASSPDSRYGYTF. The CDR3 DNA follows: TGTGCCAGCAGCCCGGACAGTCGATATGGCTACACCTTC.

This clonotype showed up many times. The V gene is TRBV20-1, the J gene TRBJ2-1, with D perhaps matching TRBD1 (5 bases). The CDR3 extends over 12 amino acids. CDR1 and CDR2 from the germline V gene are DFQATT and SNEGSKA (reference sequence). Trimming removed 3 bases from V and 7 bases from J, with 10 bases in between. The CDR3 nucleotides read TGCAGTGCTAGTTCGGACAAGAATGAGCAGTTCTTC. This translates into CSASSDKNEQFF.

This clonotype has a count of ten or more. V and J are TRBV11-3 and TRBJ2-7, with 9 bases fitting TRBD1. The CDR3 runs 15 residues. Looked up from germline, CDR1 is SGHNT and CDR2 is YENEEA. The V and J ends lost 0 bases and 4 bases, in that order; junction bases with no gene match: 4. CDR3 protein: CASSLDGTGRYEQYF. The DNA of the CDR3 is TGTGCCAGCAGCTTAGATGGGACAGGGCGATACGAGCAGTACTTC.

This clonotype was observed a few times. The chain combines TRBV10-3 with TRBJ2-5; 7 bases are shared with TRBD2. The J segment lost 1 base and the V segment lost 3 bases, leaving 2 bases of the junction unmatched. CDR1 ENHRY and CDR2 SYGVKD come from the germline V gene. CDR3 size: 14 residues. CDR3: CAISDGRSQETQYF. Here the CDR3 DNA reads TGTGCCATCAGTGACGGGAGGTCCCAAGAGACCCAGTACTTC.

This clonotype has only a few counts. This chain connects TRBV19 to TRBJ1-6; the D is unclear. V was trimmed by 2 bases and J by 6 bases, leaving 11 bases between them. There are 15 residues in the CDR3. The V gene's germline CDR1 is LNHDA and CDR2 SQIVND (reference sequence). Written as DNA, the CDR3 is TGTGCCAGTAGTATAAGTCCCAGGATTAATTCACCCCTCCACTTT. Amino acid sequence: CASSISPRINSPLHF.

At least ten counts were recorded for this clonotype. The chain combines TRBV27 with TRBJ2-3, with no clear D. The CDR3 covers 14 residues. Germline CDR1 MNHEY, CDR2 SMNVEV (reference sequence). The V end was cut by 6 bases, the J end by 2 bases, with 12 bases between. This chain's CDR3 is CASRTTFPTDTQYF. CDR3 coding DNA: TGTGCCAGCAGAACTACTTTCCCCACAGATACGCAGTATTTT.

The DNA of the CDR3 is TGTGCCAGCAGCCCTTGGCAGCCGAGGGTGGAGACCCAGTACTTC. Translated, it gives CASSPWQPRVETQYF. The chain is built from TRBV7-2 and TRBJ2-5, with a possible D match to TRBD2 (5 bases). Germline V gene sequence: CDR1 SGHTA, CDR2 FQGNSA. V lost 5 bases and J 5 bases, leaving 18 bases between the germline ends. CDR3 length: 15 amino acids.

This clonotype was seen many times. The chain combines TRBV7-2 with TRBJ2-1, with 8 positions matching TRBD2. Germline lookup yields CDR1 SGHTA and CDR2 FQGNSA. V trimming: 5 bases; J trimming: 2 bases; junction bases outside the gene matches: 5. The CDR3 contains 15 residues. The CDR3 nucleotides read TGTGCCAGCAGCCAAAGGCGGGAGGCCTACAATGAGCAGTTCTTC. Translating gives CASSQRREAYNEQFF.

The V and J genes are TRBV20-1 and TRBJ2-7, with D possibly matching TRBD2 (5 bases). Germline CDR1 and CDR2: DFQATT and SNEGSKA (reference sequence). Trimming cost V 7 bases and J 2 bases, with 18 bases left between them. The CDR3 spans 14 residues. The chain's CDR3 is CSVLVTSGAYEQYF. The CDR3 nucleotides are TGCAGTGTCCTAGTTACTAGTGGCGCCTACGAGCAGTACTTC.

The table lists this clonotype with many counts. The CDR3: CASTLLAGGSGANVLTF. The CDR3 DNA follows: TGTGCCAGCACCTTACTAGCGGGAGGCTCTGGGGCCAACGTCCTGACTTTC. The V gene is TRBV6-1, the J gene TRBJ2-6; TRBD2 matches at 12 bases. There are 17 residues in the CDR3. J lost 0 bases, V lost 7 bases, and 4 bases had no gene match. CDR1 MNHNS and CDR2 SASEGT come from the germline V gene.

This clonotype has ten or more counts. The V and J genes are TRBV20-1 and TRBJ2-5, with 8 positions matching TRBD1. Germline V gene data show CDR1 as DFQATT and CDR2 as SNEGSKA (reference sequence). CDR3 length equals 13 residues. V shed 6 bases, J shed 5 bases, and the junction held 8 bases outside the gene matches. In DNA form, the CDR3 reads TGCAGTGCGCCCACAGGGGGATCGGAGACCCAGTACTTC. Its translation is CSAPTGGSETQYF.

The rearrangement links TRBV2 to TRBJ1-1; tentatively, D is TRBD1 (5 bases). Germline V CDR1 and CDR2: SNHLY, FYNNEI. The CDR3 has 11 amino acids. V was trimmed by 6 bases and J by 8 bases, leaving 10 bases between them. The CDR3: CASRGVLEAFF. The CDR3 DNA follows: TGTGCCAGCAGGGGGGTACTAGAAGCTTTCTTT. Together with reference TRBV2 and TRBJ1-1, the CDR3 gives the full variable domain: EPEVTQTPSHQVTQMGQEVILRCVPISNHLYFYWYRQILGQKVEFLVSFYNNEISEKSEIFDDQFSVERPDGSNFTLKIRSTKLEDSAMYFCASRGVLEAFFGQGTRLTVV.

This clonotype was seen at least ten times. The chain combines TRBV12-3 or TRBV12-4 with TRBJ1-5, with D possibly matching TRBD1 (6 bases). The CDR3 is made up of 13 amino acids. Trimming removed 4 bases at V and 5 bases at J, with 9 bases between. The chain's CDR3 is CASSSNRDQPQHF. The CDR3 DNA sequence: TGTGCCAGCAGTTCCAACAGGGATCAGCCCCAGCATTTT.

This clonotype was seen repeatedly, ten times or more. The chain is built from TRBV18 and TRBJ2-1; TRBD2 matches 8 bases. V was clipped by 6 bases and J by 7 bases; unmatched bases: 8. This CDR3 has 14 amino acids. The germline V gene encodes CDR1 KGHSH and CDR2 LQKENI. CDR3 region: CASSLREGRNEQFF. The CDR3 coding sequence is TGTGCCAGCTCCCTCCGGGAGGGCCGGAATGAGCAGTTCTTC.